These 19 T cell receptor beta chains came from one sample sequenced in a study of STAT5B mutations in CD4+ large granular lymphocyte leukemia. TCRdb's table, derived via immunoSEQ multiplex PCR, lists solely in-frame clones and lacks some. The repertoire holds about 35,000 clones, 55% to 80% seen once, with about 1.8% in the top ten. Sequenced material: CD4+ T cells from blood buffy coats. These receptors were collected from a human donor in good health.

A few counts support this clone. J is TRBJ1-2 and V is TRBV19; D unclear. This CDR3 spans 14 amino acids. Germline CDR1 LNHDA, CDR2 SQIVND (reference sequence). Trimming pared 5 bases from V and 3 bases from J, leaving 13 bases between. This CDR3 is CASSVAPRDYGYTF. The CDR3 DNA sequence: TGTGCCAGTAGTGTCGCCCCCCGGGACTATGGCTACACCTTC.

This clone is medium-sized in the sample. The chain combines TRBV6-5 with TRBJ1-5; 7 positions match TRBD1. The trim removed 0 bases at V and 2 bases at J, leaving 4 bases unmatched. Germline CDR1 is MNHEY and CDR2 is SVGAGI. This CDR3 is built from 16 residues. The CDR3 sequence is CASSYSQGGGNQPQHF. CDR3 sequence (DNA): TGTGCCAGCAGTTACTCGCAGGGGGGTGGCAATCAGCCCCAGCATTTT.

This clone was seen more than once but under ten times. The CDR3 coding sequence is TGTGCCAGCAGCCAAGATGGGCCAGGGTACACTGAAGCTTTCTTT. This sequence encodes CASSQDGPGYTEAFF. The chain links TRBV4-2 to TRBJ1-1; TRBD1 is a possible D gene (5 bases). V was pared by 0 bases and J by 3 bases, with 11 bases between. The length of the CDR3 is 15 residues. Germline CDR1 reads LGHNA; CDR2 reads YNFKEQ.

The chain employs TRBV4-1 and TRBJ1-2, with 7 bases fitting TRBD1. Germline V gene sequence: CDR1 MGHRA, CDR2 YSYEKL. V shed 4 bases and J 5 bases; nucleotides not matched to a gene: 4. The CDR3 contains 13 residues. The CDR3 here is CASSPTGRYGYTF. The CDR3 nucleotides are TGCGCCAGCAGCCCGACAGGGAGGTATGGCTACACCTTC.

This clone occurred a few times. This chain joins TRBV18 and TRBJ2-7, with TRBD1 identical over 11 bases. The V segment lost 0 bases and the J segment 2 bases; nucleotides outside the gene matches: 0. CDR1 and CDR2 (germline): KGHSH, LQKENI. The CDR3 totals 15 residues. Written as DNA, the CDR3 is TGTGCCAGCTCACCACCGGGACAGGGGGCCTACGAGCAGTACTTC. As protein: CASSPPGQGAYEQYF.

DNA of the CDR3: TGTGCCAGCAGCCCTCGTACCGGCGGGGGGCGGGGTGAGCAGTTCTTC. Its translation: CASSPRTGGGRGEQFF. The chain links TRBV7-8 to TRBJ2-1; 8 bases match TRBD2. V lost 5 bases and J lost 9; bases outside the gene matches: 15. The CDR3 sequence is 16 residues long. The germline V gene encodes CDR1 SGHVS and CDR2 FQNEAQ. The whole variable domain, filled in from reference TRBV7-8 and TRBJ2-1, reads GAGVSQSPRYKVAKRGQDVALRCDPISGHVSLFWYQQALGQGPEFLTYFQNEAQLDKSGLPSDRFFAERPEGSVSTLKIQRTQQEDSAVYLCASSPRTGGGRGEQFFGPGTRLTVL.

The chain carries TRBV11-1 and TRBJ2-5; 9 bases agree with TRBD1. Trimming took 6 bases from V and 1 from J; bases not matched to a gene: 9. The CDR3 covers 16 residues. Per the germline V gene, CDR1 is SGHAT and CDR2 is FQDESV (reference sequence). CDR3 sequence reads: CASRPGQGIPQETQYF. DNA for the CDR3: TGTGCCAGCAGACCAGGACAGGGGATCCCCCAAGAGACCCAGTACTTC.

V usage is TRBV11-3 and J usage is TRBJ1-2; D unclear. V was clipped by 0 bases and J by 3 bases, with 2 bases between them. Germline V gene lookup returns CDR1 SGHNT and CDR2 YENEEA. The CDR3 runs 12 residues. CDR3 in DNA: TGTGCCAGCAGCTTAGATGACTATGGCTACACCTTC. This sequence encodes CASSLDDYGYTF.

This clone was counted a few times. This chain connects TRBV7-9 to TRBJ1-6; TRBD1 agrees at 8 bases. Germline CDR1 is SEHNR and CDR2 is FQNEAQ (reference sequence). V was pared by 5 bases and J by 10 bases, with 10 bases of the junction left unmatched. This CDR3 has 15 amino acids. CDR3 loop: CASSLQGESSSPLHF. The CDR3 DNA sequence: TGTGCCAGCAGCCTACAGGGGGAAAGCAGCTCACCCCTCCACTTT.

This clone has a handful of counts. The chain has TRBV25-1 and TRBJ1-1; D call uncertain. Trimming left V 3 bases short and J 4 bases short, with 9 bases between. The CDR3 totals 13 residues. Germline-derived CDR1 and CDR2 are MGHDK and SYGVNS. CDR3 bases: TGTGCCAGCAGTGATATCAGTGCCACTGAAGCTTTCTTT. It specifies CASSDISATEAFF.

The rearrangement links TRBV5-8 to TRBJ1-2; maybe TRBD1 (5 bases). The CDR3 runs to 15 residues. CDR1 and CDR2 (germline): SGHTS, YDEGEE. Trimming removed 3 bases from V and 4 bases from J, with 16 bases in between. DNA for the CDR3: TGTGCCAGCAGCTCGCTGGGGGGGATACTCTATGGCTACACCTTC. This gives the protein CASSSLGGILYGYTF.

Worth noting for this clone: Other nucleotide sequences from this sample produce the same CDR3. This chain connects TRBV15 to TRBJ1-4; D might be TRBD1 (6 bases). The CDR3 runs to 14 residues. V was clipped by 0 bases and J by 8 bases, with 10 bases between them. CDR1 is LNHNV and CDR2 is YYDKDF in the germline V gene (reference sequence). CDR3 sequence (DNA): TGTGCCACCAGCAGAGATAGGGGGAAGGAAAAACTGTTTTTT. Translated: CATSRDRGKEKLFF.

The gene calls are TRBV5-1 and TRBJ1-2; a weak D match, TRBD1 (5 bases). The CDR3 covers 17 residues. With 4 bases removed from V and 4 bases from J, the gap between germline ends came to 23 bases. Germline CDR1 SGHRS, CDR2 YFSETQ. CDR3 loop: CASSPGTGERRSYGYTF. CDR3 DNA sequence: TGCGCCAGCAGCCCTGGGACGGGCGAGCGGCGGTCCTATGGCTACACCTTC.

The table lists this clone with a few counts. The CDR3 bases are TGCGCCAGCAGTGAGTCGGCAGGGATAATAAATTCACCCCTCCACTTT. Translating gives CASSESAGIINSPLHF. The chain is built from TRBV10-1 and TRBJ1-6; tentatively, D is TRBD1 (5 bases). Germline CDR1 WNHNN, CDR2 SYGVQD (reference sequence). Trimming pared 0 bases from V and 7 bases from J, leaving 13 bases between. CDR3 length: 16 amino acids.

This chain uses TRBV11-2 with TRBJ1-4, with 7 nucleotides matching TRBD1. The CDR3 covers 15 residues. CDR1 is SGHAT, CDR2 FQNNGV, per germline. Trimming cost V 4 bases and J 4 bases; bases outside gene matches: 6. The CDR3 DNA is TGTGCCAGCAGCTACTCCGGGACAGATAATGAAAAACTGTTTTTT. This gives the protein CASSYSGTDNEKLFF.

The chain combines TRBV11-3 with TRBJ2-7; possibly TRBD1 for D (5 bases). Trimming stripped 0 bases from V and 6 bases from J, with 12 bases between. Germline V gene lookup returns CDR1 SGHNT and CDR2 YENEEA. The CDR3 totals 14 residues. As DNA, the CDR3 is TGTGCCAGCAGCTTAGAATGGACAAGCCCCGAGCAGTACTTC. This sequence encodes CASSLEWTSPEQYF.

The CDR3 protein is CASGSGRYQETQYF. As DNA, the CDR3 is TGTGCCAGTGGAAGCGGGAGGTACCAAGAGACCCAGTACTTC. The chain joins TRBV19 to TRBJ2-5; 9 bases align to TRBD2. The CDR3 runs 14 residues. Germline values: CDR1 LNHDA, CDR2 SQIVND (reference sequence). V gave up 8 bases and J gave up 0 bases; unmatched junction bases: 4.

CDR3 coding DNA: TGTGCCAGCAGTGGACAGAATAATTCACCCCTCCACTTT. This translates into CASSGQNNSPLHF. The chain is built from TRBV2 and TRBJ1-6; TRBD1 might be the D (5 bases). The V end lost 4 bases, the J end lost 5 bases, and 6 bases lay between the germline ends. There are 13 residues in the CDR3. The germline V gene has CDR1 SNHLY and CDR2 FYNNEI.

This clone was seen only once. V and J are TRBV5-1 and TRBJ2-1; D unclear. Trimming shortened V by 3 bases and J by 1 base, and 11 bases separated the two germline ends. In germline, CDR1 is SGHRS, CDR2 YFSETQ. The CDR3 is made up of 15 amino acids. This CDR3 is CASSSMASSYNEQFF. In DNA form, the CDR3 reads TGCGCCAGCAGCTCCATGGCATCTTCCTACAATGAGCAGTTCTTC.